The rows below give T cell receptor beta chains drawn from one sample of a study of blood T cell repertoires in COVID-19. Using immunoSEQ multiplex PCR, the repertoire was profiled, and TCRdb retains in-frame clones only, with some absent. The data show 200,000 to 250,000 clones, roughly 84% seen once. Sequenced material: peripheral blood. These receptors originate from a woman older than 75 with COVID-19, enrolled during active disease. CDR3s include the opening cysteine and the closing phenylalanine or tryptophan. D genes are given only for firm matches. Some rows mark clone size as missing; the rest say once, few, many or name a class of expanded clone.

CASSSRPGQGFTEAFF TGTGCCAGCAGCTCCCGCCCGGGACAGGGTTTCACTGAAGCTTTCTTT TRBV7-9 TRBD1 NA TRBJ1-1
CASNYGGRNTEAFF TGTGCCAGCAATTACGGGGGGAGGAACACTGAAGCTTTCTTT TRBV6-5 NA once TRBJ1-1
CASTPLRTGELFF TGTGCCAGCACCCCTCTCCGGACCGGGGAGCTGTTTTTT TRBV12-3/TRBV12-4 NA NA TRBJ2-2
CASSQGTGGHQPQHF TGTGCCAGCAGCCAAGGGACAGGGGGGCATCAGCCCCAGCATTTT TRBV14 TRBD1 NA TRBJ1-5
CASSQAGSSGNTIYF TGTGCCAGCAGCCAGGCGGGGAGCTCTGGAAACACCATATATTTT TRBV3-1/TRBV3-2 NA NA TRBJ1-3
CASSYGGLSNEKLFF TGTGCCAGCAGTTACGGCGGGTTGTCTAATGAAAAACTGTTTTTT TRBV6-2/TRBV6-3 NA NA TRBJ1-4
CASSKQFGYGYTF TGTGCCAGCAGCAAACAGTTCGGCTATGGCTACACCTTC TRBV28 NA NA TRBJ1-2
CASSLWGTQTAEAFF TGTGCCAGCAGCCTCTGGGGCACCCAAACTGCTGAAGCTTTCTTT TRBV7-9 NA once TRBJ1-1
CASSPELAGNTGELFF TGTGCCAGCAGTCCCGAGCTAGCGGGGAACACCGGGGAGCTGTTTTTT TRBV2 TRBD2 NA TRBJ2-2
CASSLGQISNSPLHF TGTGCCAGCAGCTTAGGACAAATAAGTAATTCACCCCTCCACTTT TRBV7-2 NA NA TRBJ1-6
CSVRQGFGTGELFF TGCAGCGTTCGACAGGGGTTCGGCACCGGGGAGCTGTTTTTT TRBV29-1 TRBD1 NA TRBJ2-2
CATSRGPGQGPEQYF TGTGCCACCAGCAGAGGTCCGGGACAGGGTCCCGAGCAGTACTTC TRBV15 TRBD1 NA TRBJ2-7
CAIFQGANYGYTF TGTGCCATTTTCCAGGGTGCTAACTATGGCTACACCTTC TRBV6-5 NA NA TRBJ1-2
CASTNGGASTDTQYF TGCGCCAGCACAAACGGCGGGGCGAGCACAGATACGCAGTATTTT TRBV5-1 NA NA TRBJ2-3
CASSLGTGTGEQYF TGTGCCAGCAGCCTCGGGACAGGGACGGGGGAGCAGTACTTC TRBV7-9 TRBD1 NA TRBJ2-7
CASSRRGTNTGELFF TGTGCCAGCTCACGCCGGGGGACCAACACCGGGGAGCTGTTTTTT TRBV18 NA NA TRBJ2-2
CASGGDRAYNSPLHF TGTGCCAGTGGGGGAGACAGGGCCTATAATTCACCCCTCCACTTT TRBV19 TRBD1 NA TRBJ1-6
CASHPQGAWAEAFF TGTGCCAGCCATCCTCAGGGGGCCTGGGCTGAAGCTTTCTTT TRBV28 TRBD1 once TRBJ1-1
CASSLSGGTSTGELFF TGTGCCAGCAGCCTTAGCGGGGGCACGAGTACCGGGGAGCTGTTTTTT TRBV3-1/TRBV3-2 TRBD2 NA TRBJ2-2
CASSSGGVTGELFF TGCGCCAGCAGCAGCGGGGGCGTCACCGGGGAGCTGTTTTTT TRBV5-1 TRBD2 NA TRBJ2-2
CASSLWGGETQYF TGTGCCAGCAGTTTATGGGGGGGGGAGACCCAGTACTTC TRBV28 TRBD2 NA TRBJ2-5
CASSNGVGGEKLFF TGTGCCAGTAGTAACGGGGTCGGAGGTGAAAAACTGTTTTTT TRBV19 NA NA TRBJ1-4
CASSVRLNTEAFF TGTGCCAGCAGCGTGCGTCTAAACACTGAAGCTTTCTTT TRBV9 NA NA TRBJ1-1
CASSSRTGINSPLHF TGTGCCAGCAGTTCCAGGACAGGGATTAATTCACCCCTCCACTTT TRBV27 TRBD1 NA TRBJ1-6
CASSVGLAGSGELFF TGTGCCAGCAGCGTAGGGCTAGCGGGGTCCGGGGAGCTGTTTTTT TRBV9 TRBD2 NA TRBJ2-2
CASSGTVYQETQYF TGTGCCAGCAGCGGGACAGTGTACCAAGAGACCCAGTACTTC TRBV2 TRBD1 NA TRBJ2-5
CASSRGGEGSAGYTF TGTGCCAGCAGTAGGGGAGGTGAGGGCTCAGCGGGCTACACCTTC TRBV6-5 NA NA TRBJ1-2
CSREVPGQGRGNYGYTF TGCAGCCGGGAGGTTCCGGGACAGGGGAGGGGAAACTATGGCTACACCTTC TRBV29-1 TRBD1 NA TRBJ1-2
CAWAGTGVYGYTF TGTGCCTGGGCCGGTACAGGGGTCTATGGCTACACCTTC TRBV30 TRBD1 NA TRBJ1-2
CASSYGTGGGGTQYF TGTGCCAGCAGTTACGGGACAGGGGGAGGCGGGACCCAGTACTTC TRBV6-2/TRBV6-3 TRBD1 NA TRBJ2-5
CASTDWSNQPQHF TGTGCCAGTACGGACTGGAGCAATCAGCCCCAGCATTTT TRBV19 NA NA TRBJ1-5
CSAYRGYEQYF TGCAGTGCGTACAGGGGCTACGAGCAGTACTTC TRBV20-1 TRBD1 few TRBJ2-7
CASSQENSTGRTKGEKLFF TGCGCCAGCAGTCAAGAGAACTCGACCGGCCGGACTAAAGGTGAAAAACTGTTTTTT TRBV23-1 NA NA TRBJ1-4
CASSTTGGQNTEAFF TGTGCCAGTAGTACCACAGGGGGGCAGAACACTGAAGCTTTCTTT TRBV19 TRBD1 NA TRBJ1-1
CASRANTEAFF TGCGCCAGCAGAGCGAACACTGAAGCTTTCTTT TRBV10-2 NA NA TRBJ1-1
CAIRSGVAGGYTF TGTGCCATCAGATCGGGCGTCGCGGGAGGCTACACCTTC TRBV10-3 NA NA TRBJ1-2
CASSLGLTLFETQYF TGTGCCAGCAGCTTAGGACTAACCCTCTTTGAGACCCAGTACTTC TRBV7-2 NA NA TRBJ2-5
CATSRARDRPSEQYF TGTGCCACCAGCAGGGCTAGGGACAGACCTTCGGAGCAGTACTTC TRBV15 TRBD1 few TRBJ2-7
CASSPQGGLLGNTIYF TGTGCCAGCAGCCCACAGGGGGGCTTACTCGGAAACACCATATATTTT TRBV7-2 TRBD1 NA TRBJ1-3
CASSLATGTGNSPLHF TGCGCCAGCAGCTTGGCGACCGGGACAGGCAACTCACCCCTCCACTTT TRBV5-1 TRBD1 NA TRBJ1-6
CASSIRTGIDTGELFF TGCGCCAGCAGCATAAGGACAGGGATTGACACCGGGGAGCTGTTTTTT TRBV5-1 TRBD1 few TRBJ2-2
CASSLQGNYGYTF TGTGCCAGCAGCTTACAGGGGAACTATGGCTACACCTTC TRBV7-2 NA NA TRBJ1-2
CASSYAGKDGELFF TGTGCCAGCAGTTATGCAGGGAAAGACGGGGAGCTGTTTTTT TRBV6-2/TRBV6-3 NA once TRBJ2-2
CASSYSGEVRTEAFF TGTGCCAGCAGTTACTCGGGGGAGGTTAGGACTGAAGCTTTCTTT TRBV6-6 NA NA TRBJ1-1
CASIPEQRGGRSYNEQFF TGTGCCAGCATCCCAGAACAGCGGGGGGGCAGGTCCTACAATGAGCAGTTCTTC TRBV7-9 TRBD2 NA TRBJ2-1
CASSPIDRGNTEAFF TGTGCCAGCTCACCGATTGACAGGGGGAACACTGAAGCTTTCTTT TRBV18 TRBD1 NA TRBJ1-1
CASNQRTGELFF TGTGCCAGCAACCAGAGGACCGGGGAGCTGTTTTTT TRBV6-5 NA NA TRBJ2-2
CASSSGNRRSPLHF TGTGCCAGCAGTTCCGGGAATAGGCGTTCACCCCTCCACTTT TRBV27 NA NA TRBJ1-6
CASSFLGGQPQHF TGTGCCAGCAGTTTTTTGGGGGGGCAGCCCCAGCATTTT TRBV12-3/TRBV12-4 NA NA TRBJ1-5
CATSRATGANTEAFF TGTGCCACCAGCAGAGCGACAGGGGCGAACACTGAAGCTTTCTTT TRBV15 TRBD1 NA TRBJ1-1
CASSQDLVLAGYNEQFF TGCGCCAGCAGCCAAGATCTAGTACTAGCGGGTTACAATGAGCAGTTCTTC TRBV4-3 TRBD2 NA TRBJ2-1
CASRRGATNEKLFF TGTGCCAGCAGGCGGGGGGCAACTAATGAAAAACTGTTTTTT TRBV7-2 NA NA TRBJ1-4
CASSLLTGGGYTF TGCGCCAGCAGTTTGTTGACAGGGGGAGGCTACACCTTC TRBV10-2 TRBD1 NA TRBJ1-2
CASSLTGGPSSYNEQFF TGTGCCAGCAGTCTCACGGGGGGGCCGAGCTCCTACAATGAGCAGTTCTTC TRBV7-3 TRBD2 NA TRBJ2-1
CASSLLRQNTEAFF TGTGCCAGCAGCTTACTGCGGCAGAACACTGAAGCTTTCTTT TRBV5-5 NA NA TRBJ1-1